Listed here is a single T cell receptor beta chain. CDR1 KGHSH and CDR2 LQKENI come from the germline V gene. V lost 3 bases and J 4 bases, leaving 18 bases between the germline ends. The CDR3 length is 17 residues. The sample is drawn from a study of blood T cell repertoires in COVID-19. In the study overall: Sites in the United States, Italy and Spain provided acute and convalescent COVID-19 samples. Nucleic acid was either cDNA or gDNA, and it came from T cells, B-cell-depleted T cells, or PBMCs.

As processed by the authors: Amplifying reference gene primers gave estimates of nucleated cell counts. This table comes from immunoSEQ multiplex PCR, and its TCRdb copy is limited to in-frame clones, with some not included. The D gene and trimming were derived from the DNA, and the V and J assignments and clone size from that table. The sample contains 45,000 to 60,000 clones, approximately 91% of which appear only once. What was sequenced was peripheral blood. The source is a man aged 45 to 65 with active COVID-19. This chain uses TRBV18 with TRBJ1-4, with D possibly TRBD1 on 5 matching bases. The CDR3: CASSPKIQTDLNEKLFF. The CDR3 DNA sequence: TGTGCCAGCTCACCGAAGATCCAGACAGATCTTAATGAAAAACTGTTTTTT.